The 26 T cell receptor beta chains below come from one sample, sequenced in a study of beta chain features in type 1 diabetes. Sequencing targeted expressed TCRB transcripts, as all isolated RNA had been reverse transcribed. Assay: immunoSEQ multiplex PCR; the TCRdb copy retains only in-frame clones and omits some. The data show around 300,000 clones, roughly 11% seen once. Input material: naive CD4+ T cells from blood. These receptors were collected from a woman younger than 45 in good health.

V gene TRBV5-4 combines with J gene TRBJ2-5; D perhaps matches TRBD2 (7 bases). CDR1 is SGHNT, CDR2 YYREEE, per germline (reference sequence). The CDR3 totals 14 residues. Deletions cut 4 bases from V and 4 bases from J, with 14 bases between. The CDR3 DNA reads TGTGCCAGCAGCCAAGGGGGGGGTGGAGAGACCCAGTACTTC. Its translation is CASSQGGGGETQYF.

This clone was seen a handful of times. This chain links TRBV6-6 with TRBJ2-1, with TRBD2 matching over 9 bases. This CDR3 contains 14 residues. The V and J ends lost 10 bases and 7 bases, in that order; junction bases with no gene match: 11. Germline V CDR1 and CDR2: MNHNY, SVGAGI (reference sequence). The CDR3 bases are TGTGCCATCGCTAGCGGGGTCCTCGGGAATGAGCAGTTCTTC. This encodes CAIASGVLGNEQFF.

This clone was seen only a few times. The chain recombines TRBV2 with TRBJ1-1; TRBD1 aligns across 7 bases. The length of the CDR3 is 14 residues. Germline values: CDR1 SNHLY, CDR2 FYNNEI. The junction had 4 bases not matched to a gene; V was cut back by 2 bases and J by 4 bases. Here the CDR3 reads CASSEQGQFTEAFF. The CDR3 DNA reads as TGTGCCAGCAGTGAACAGGGACAGTTCACTGAAGCTTTCTTT.

V and J are TRBV9 and TRBJ2-7, with 7 positions matching TRBD1. The CDR3 contains 13 residues. The germline CDR1 and CDR2 sequences are SGDLS and YYNGEE. V lost 3 bases to trimming and J lost 6 bases; unmatched junction nucleotides: 6. The CDR3 region has the DNA TGTGCCAGCAGCGACAGGGGTAGGGGCGAGCAGTACTTC. It translates to CASSDRGRGEQYF.

This clone has just a few counts. The chain combines TRBV5-6 with TRBJ2-4, with 7 bases fitting TRBD1. CDR3 length: 12 residues. V lost 3 bases to trimming and J lost 8 bases; unmatched junction nucleotides: 2. Germline values: CDR1 SGHDT, CDR2 YYEEEE. The CDR3 sequence is CASSSTGDIQYF. The CDR3 bases are TGTGCCAGCAGCTCAACAGGGGACATTCAGTACTTC. Supplemented by reference TRBV5-6 and TRBJ2-4, the full variable domain reads DAGVTQSPTHLIKTRGQQVTLRCSPKSGHDTVSWYQQALGQGPQFIFQYYEEEERQRGNFPDRFSGHQFPNYSSELNVNALLLGDSALYLCASSSTGDIQYFGAGTRLSVL.

In the case of this clone: The same CDR3 arises from other DNA sequences in this sample as well. The CDR3 sequence is CASSYANTDTQYF. The CDR3 DNA sequence: TGTGCCAGCAGTTACGCTAACACAGATACGCAGTATTTT. The V gene is TRBV6-5, the J gene TRBJ2-3; unclear D gene. V dropped 2 bases and J dropped 2 bases, with 5 bases sitting between them. The CDR3 extends over 13 amino acids. Germline V gives CDR1 MNHEY, CDR2 SVGAGI.

The chain uses TRBV30 and TRBJ1-4; 9 bases line up with TRBD1. The CDR3 length is 17 residues. Germline CDR1 reads GTSNPN; CDR2 reads SVGIG (reference sequence). The V gene end was trimmed by 0 bases and the J gene end by 6 bases; junction bases not matched to a gene: 11. The CDR3 sequence is CAWSVSGVTGGHEKLFF. CDR3 bases: TGTGCCTGGAGTGTATCTGGAGTGACAGGGGGACATGAAAAACTGTTTTTT.

V gene TRBV6-5 combines with J gene TRBJ2-7, with no clear D. V was clipped by 6 bases and J by 3 bases, with 12 bases between them. Germline values: CDR1 MNHEY, CDR2 SVGAGI. CDR3 length: 13 amino acids. CDR3 residues: CASSLTHGYEQYF. DNA for the CDR3: TGTGCCAGCAGCCTAACCCACGGCTACGAGCAGTACTTC.

This clone was detected only a few times. The V call is TRBV30, the J call TRBJ2-1; 8 positions agree with TRBD2. The CDR3 covers 15 residues. The trim removed 3 bases at V and 0 bases at J, leaving 4 bases unmatched. CDR1 and CDR2 (germline): GTSNPN, SVGIG (reference sequence). The CDR3 loop reads CAWSPGTSSYNEQFF. As DNA, the CDR3 is TGTGCCTGGAGCCCCGGGACTAGCTCCTACAATGAGCAGTTCTTC.

This clone was recorded a few times. The rearrangement joins TRBV5-4 to TRBJ2-1; D unclear. Germline values: CDR1 SGHNT, CDR2 YYREEE (reference sequence). V shed 0 bases and J shed 3 bases, with 10 bases lying between them. CDR3 length: 15 residues. The CDR3: CASSLGGNHYNEQFF. The CDR3 bases are TGTGCCAGCAGCTTGGGCGGAAATCACTACAATGAGCAGTTCTTC. The entire variable domain, with the rest obtained from reference TRBV5-4 and TRBJ2-1, is as follows: ETGVTQSPTHLIKTRGQQVTLRCSSQSGHNTVSWYQQALGQGPQFIFQYYREEENGRGNFPPRFSGLQFPNYSSELNVNALELDDSALYLCASSLGGNHYNEQFFGPGTRLTVL.

This clone was observed a handful of times. The chain employs TRBV4-3 and TRBJ2-2, with 12 bases lining up with TRBD2. The CDR3 runs to 17 residues. CDR1 is LGHNA, CDR2 YSLEER, per germline. V shed 3 bases, J shed 4 bases, and the junction held 6 bases outside the gene matches. CDR3 bases: TGCGCCAGCAGCCACCCCAGACTAGCGGGAGCCACCGGGGAGCTGTTTTTT. It is translated as CASSHPRLAGATGELFF.

The chain carries TRBV5-4 and TRBJ1-4, with D perhaps TRBD1 (5 bases). The CDR3 sequence is 14 residues long. V shed 5 bases and J shed 1 base, with 9 bases lying between them. Germline CDR1 reads SGHNT; CDR2 reads YYREEE (reference sequence). In DNA, the CDR3 is TGTGCCAGCAGTTCAGGGTTAACTAATGAAAAACTGTTTTTT. Protein: CASSSGLTNEKLFF.

The chain couples TRBV5-1 to TRBJ1-5; D gene ambiguous. The CDR3 consists of 15 residues. V was shortened by 4 bases and J by 6 bases, with 17 bases between the two germline ends. Germline V gene data show CDR1 as SGHRS and CDR2 as YFSETQ. The CDR3 DNA sequence: TGCGCCAGCAGCGCCATGTACGGGGTAGGTCAGCCCCAGCATTTT. It specifies CASSAMYGVGQPQHF. The full variable domain, its missing parts supplied by reference TRBV5-1 and TRBJ1-5, is KAGVTQTPRYLIKTRGQQVTLSCSPISGHRSVSWYQQTPGQGLQFLFEYFSETQRNKGNFPGRFSGRQFSNSRSEMNVSTLELGDSALYLCASSAMYGVGQPQHFGDGTRLSIL.

In DNA form, the CDR3 reads TGTGCCAGCTCATTAACAGGGGCAGTGGATCAGCCCCAGCATTTT. This translates into CASSLTGAVDQPQHF. V gene TRBV18 combines with J gene TRBJ1-5; 7 nucleotides agree with TRBD1. After removal of 5 bases from V and 5 bases from J, the junction contained 9 bases not matched to a gene. The germline V gene encodes CDR1 KGHSH and CDR2 LQKENI. The CDR3 is 15 residues long.

Concerning this clone itself: Other DNA sequences in this specimen translate into the identical CDR3. The chain uses TRBV7-3 and TRBJ2-3; 8 bases line up with TRBD2. The CDR3 sequence is 13 residues long. J gave up 6 bases and V 5 bases, and 4 bases lay outside the gene matches. Per the germline V gene, CDR1 is SGHTA and CDR2 is FQGTGA. The CDR3, as DNA: TGTGCCAGCAGCCCCACTAGCGGCGATACGCAGTATTTT. It specifies CASSPTSGDTQYF.

A few counts support this clone. The rearrangement uses TRBV7-2 and TRBJ1-1; D ambiguous. With 5 bases removed from V and 6 bases from J, the gap between germline ends came to 19 bases. CDR1 SGHTA and CDR2 FQGNSA come from the germline V gene. This CDR3 is built from 15 residues. As DNA, the CDR3 is TGTGCCAGCAGCCTCCGGAGGGTCGGCGGCGCTGAAGCTTTCTTT. Protein: CASSLRRVGGAEAFF.

A few counts support this clone. V gene TRBV7-2 combines with J gene TRBJ1-5; 9 bases align to TRBD1. Per the germline V gene, CDR1 is SGHTA and CDR2 is FQGNSA. CDR3 length equals 14 residues. Trimming at V came to 4 bases and at J to 5 bases, leaving 3 bases not matched to a gene. The CDR3 spells CASSWGQGDQPQHF. The CDR3 DNA is TGTGCCAGCAGCTGGGGACAGGGCGATCAGCCCCAGCATTTT.

The V call is TRBV11-1, the J call TRBJ2-4, with D tentatively TRBD2 (5 bases). With 3 bases removed from V and 3 bases from J, the gap between germline ends came to 12 bases. The CDR3 covers 15 residues. The germline V gene has CDR1 SGHAT and CDR2 FQDESV (reference sequence). CDR3 DNA sequence: TGTGCCAGCAGCTTTCACTCGGGGAACAAAAACATTCAGTACTTC. It encodes CASSFHSGNKNIQYF.

The rearrangement joins TRBV18 to TRBJ2-7; TRBD2 agrees at 7 bases. This CDR3 spans 14 amino acids. Germline values: CDR1 KGHSH, CDR2 LQKENI. The V gene end was trimmed by 3 bases and the J gene end by 5 bases; junction bases not matched to a gene: 7. The CDR3 loop is CASSPVGLPHEQYF. The CDR3 region has the DNA TGTGCCAGCTCACCGGTGGGACTACCCCACGAGCAGTACTTC.

The chain's CDR3 is CASSLQGTGELFF. DNA for the CDR3: TGTGCCAGCAGCTTACAGGGTACCGGGGAGCTGTTTTTT. The rearrangement uses TRBV11-2 and TRBJ2-2; tentatively, D is TRBD1 (5 bases). The CDR3 length is 13 residues. Germline V lookup: CDR1 SGHAT, CDR2 FQNNGV. Deletions cut 2 bases from V and 5 bases from J, with 6 bases between.

This chain connects TRBV6-1 to TRBJ2-1, with 13 bases identical to TRBD2. Per germline, CDR1 MNHNS and CDR2 SASEGT. This CDR3 comprises 15 residues. The V and J ends lost 1 base and 6 bases, in that order; junction bases with no gene match: 0. The CDR3: CASSEGTSGSNEQFF. Written as DNA, the CDR3 is TGTGCCAGCAGTGAAGGGACTAGCGGGAGCAATGAGCAGTTCTTC.

The rearrangement joins TRBV6-6 to TRBJ1-2; TRBD1 matches at 8 bases. The CDR3 consists of 14 residues. Germline V gene data show CDR1 as MNHNY and CDR2 as SVGAGI (reference sequence). V lost 5 bases to trimming and J lost 6 bases; unmatched junction nucleotides: 8. CDR3 nucleotides: TGTGCCAGCAGTCGGACAGGGCGGTTTGATGGCTACACCTTC. This encodes CASSRTGRFDGYTF.

Only a few counts were recorded for this clone. This chain uses TRBV25-1 with TRBJ2-5; a possible D gene is TRBD2 (5 bases). Germline CDR1 and CDR2: MGHDK and SYGVNS. The V end lost 7 bases, the J end lost 3 bases, and 12 bases lay between the germline ends. The CDR3 consists of 13 residues. CDR3 sequence (DNA): TGTGCCAGCACTCCCGTCGGGGAAGAGACCCAGTACTTC. This codes for CASTPVGEETQYF.

Written as DNA, the CDR3 is TGTGCCAGCAGCTCCCAGGGGACCACAGATACGCAGTATTTT. This codes for CASSSQGTTDTQYF. The rearrangement links TRBV7-3 to TRBJ2-3, with a tentative D call TRBD1 (6 bases). Trimming pared 4 bases from V and 2 bases from J, leaving 10 bases between. The CDR3 sequence is 14 residues long. Per germline, CDR1 SGHTA and CDR2 FQGTGA.

This clone was detected only a few times. V and J are TRBV7-2 and TRBJ2-1; 7 bases line up with TRBD1. This CDR3 contains 16 residues. Germline V lookup: CDR1 SGHTA, CDR2 FQGNSA. The junction had 12 bases not matched to a gene; V was cut back by 1 base and J by 9 bases. The CDR3, as DNA: TGTGCCAGCAGCTTAGGCCCCTTGGACAGGTATACTGAGCAGTTCTTC. It translates to CASSLGPLDRYTEQFF.

A word on this clone: One end of the junction varies from germline; a read error may be responsible. The chain uses TRBV9 and TRBJ1-2; D gene unclear. Germline V CDR1 and CDR2: SGDLS, YYNGEE. This CDR3 has 11 amino acids. Here the CDR3 DNA reads TGTGCCAGCTTAGCGGGTCGCCAGCTCCTCTTC. Translation: CASLAGRQLLF.